The present entry profiles one T cell receptor beta chain with its context. J gave up 4 bases and V 5 bases, and 10 bases lay outside the gene matches. The CDR3 totals 15 residues. Germline CDR1 SGHNT, CDR2 YYREEE (reference sequence). The data stem from a study of blood T cell repertoires in COVID-19. In the study overall: Sample material is recorded as cDNA or gDNA derived from T cells, B-cell-depleted T cells, or PBMCs.

TCRdb's table, derived via immunoSEQ multiplex PCR, lists solely in-frame clones and lacks some. The table records 200,000 to 250,000 clones, about 90% of them present only once. The chain is built from TRBV5-4 and TRBJ2-3; TRBD2 matches at 7 bases. This clonotype originated in a man aged 35 to 55 with active or convalescent COVID-19. Specimen: peripheral blood. The CDR3 DNA reads TGTGCCAGCAGAGTGAAAGCGGGGAGTTCAGATACGCAGTATTTT. Translation: CASRVKAGSSDTQYF.